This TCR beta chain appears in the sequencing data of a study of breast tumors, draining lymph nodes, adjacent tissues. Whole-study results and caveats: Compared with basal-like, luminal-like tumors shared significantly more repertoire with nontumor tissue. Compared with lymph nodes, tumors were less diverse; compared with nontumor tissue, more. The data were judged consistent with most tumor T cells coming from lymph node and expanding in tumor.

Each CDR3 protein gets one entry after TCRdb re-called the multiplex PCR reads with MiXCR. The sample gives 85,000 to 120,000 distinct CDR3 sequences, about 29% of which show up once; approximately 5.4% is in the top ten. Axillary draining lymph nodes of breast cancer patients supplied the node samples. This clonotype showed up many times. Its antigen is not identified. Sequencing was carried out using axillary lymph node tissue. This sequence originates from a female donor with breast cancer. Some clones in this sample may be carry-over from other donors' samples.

CDR3: CASSQAVDGGYGYTF. For the CDR3, the DNA is TGCGCCAGCAGCCAAGCGGTAGATGGTGGCTATGGCTACACCTTC. The rearrangement joins TRBV4-1 to TRBJ1-2; no clear D. The germline V and J ends were trimmed by 1 base and 4 bases, with 13 bases remaining between them. The CDR3 runs to 15 residues. CDR1 is MGHRA, CDR2 YSYEKL, per germline.